This T cell receptor (beta chain) was identified in a study of blood T cell repertoires in COVID-19. The CDR3 has 16 amino acids. CDR1 is GTSNPN and CDR2 is SVGIG in the germline V gene (reference sequence). V gave up 0 bases and J gave up 0 bases; unmatched junction bases: 5. Generated by immunoSEQ multiplex PCR, the TCRdb table keeps only in-frame clones and is missing some. The sample has under 35,000 clones, about 80% seen once. This sequence joins TRBV30 and TRBJ2-5; TRBD2 agrees at 9 bases. This TCR was recovered from an elderly man with acute or convalescent COVID-19. Material for sequencing was peripheral blood. The chain's CDR3 is CAWSVGTSLNQETQYF. The CDR3 nucleotides read TGTGCCTGGAGTGTTGGGACTAGCCTGAACCAAGAGACCCAGTACTTC.